The entry that follows covers one TCR beta chain sequence. Its cognate antigen is unknown. The data were taken from a study of T cell responses to AZD1222 COVID-19 vaccine. Study-level background: Analysis merged second doses at about 4 or about 12 weeks.

Study-level findings and limits: The sample set comprised mostly white British donors with more females, and clonal diversity was possibly underestimated.

Profiling relied on immunoSEQ multiplex PCR, and the TCRdb table lists in-frame clones only, not all of them. The table has 150,000 to 200,000 clones, 80% to 90% seen once. This TCR was sampled from an adult in good health. The sequencing used peripheral blood, collected on day 0 of AZD1222 vaccination.

The CDR3 is CASSYSFSIRGNEQFF. The CDR3 nucleotides read TGTGCCAGCAGTTACTCGTTTTCGATTCGAGGAAATGAGCAGTTCTTC. The rearrangement links TRBV6-5 to TRBJ2-1; D unclear. This CDR3 contains 16 residues. Per the germline V gene, CDR1 is MNHEY and CDR2 is SVGAGI. V shed 0 bases and J shed 7 bases, with 16 bases lying between them.